This T cell receptor beta chain derives from a study of T-cell reconstitution after alpha-beta-depleted transplantation in children. Findings and caveats of the study: It was reported that alpha-beta T cells came from several hundred expanded graft clones (about two months after transplant). After transplant, high TCRbeta diversity at day 60 in some patients arose from surviving recipient T cells and thymic progenitors. When one year had passed after transplant, most T-cell counts and diversity came from newly produced T cells.

This CDR3 contains 13 residues. J was trimmed by 1 base and V by 7 bases; bases with no gene match: 2. Per the germline V gene, CDR1 is SGHRS and CDR2 is YFSETQ. This clonotype was detected a few times. Antigen: not known. Construction of the TCRbeta library involved unique molecular identifiers. TCRdb reprocessed the PCR reads with MiXCR, giving one entry per CDR3 protein. Counted here are around 580,000 distinct CDR3 sequences, 25% to 30% occurring once; the ten biggest clones make up around a third. The clonotype originates from a boy under two years old with Wiskott-Aldrich syndrome, due to receive a stem cell transplant. Sequencing was performed on PBMCs, taken before TCRalphabeta/CD19-depleted stem cell transplant. The chain is built from TRBV5-1 and TRBJ2-7; 10 nucleotides align to TRBD2. The CDR3, as DNA: TGCGCCAGCGGGACTAGCGAGTCCTACGAGCAGTACTTC. It is translated as CASGTSESYEQYF.